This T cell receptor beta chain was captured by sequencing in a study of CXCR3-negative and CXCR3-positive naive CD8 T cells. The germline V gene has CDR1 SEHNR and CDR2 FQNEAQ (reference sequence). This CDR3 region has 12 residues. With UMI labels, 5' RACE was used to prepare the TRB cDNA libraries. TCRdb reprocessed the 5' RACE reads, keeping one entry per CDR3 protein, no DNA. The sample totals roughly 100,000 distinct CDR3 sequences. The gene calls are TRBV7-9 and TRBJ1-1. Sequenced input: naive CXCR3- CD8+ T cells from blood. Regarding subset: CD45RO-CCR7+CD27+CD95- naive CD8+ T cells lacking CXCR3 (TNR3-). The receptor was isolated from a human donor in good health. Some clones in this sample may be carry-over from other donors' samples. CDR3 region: CASTFYRREAFF.